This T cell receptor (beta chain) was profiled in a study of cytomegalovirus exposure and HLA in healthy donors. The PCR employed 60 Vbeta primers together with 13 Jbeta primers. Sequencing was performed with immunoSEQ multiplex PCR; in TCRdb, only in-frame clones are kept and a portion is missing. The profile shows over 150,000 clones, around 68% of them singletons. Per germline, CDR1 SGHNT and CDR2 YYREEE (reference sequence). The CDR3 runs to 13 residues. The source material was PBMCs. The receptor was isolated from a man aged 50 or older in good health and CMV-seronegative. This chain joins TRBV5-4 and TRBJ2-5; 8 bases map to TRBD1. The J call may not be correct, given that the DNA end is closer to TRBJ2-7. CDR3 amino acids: CASGRQGPYEQYF. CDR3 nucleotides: TGTGCCAGCGGACGACAGGGGCCCTACGAGCAGTACTTC.